This TCR beta chain was obtained from a study of blood T cells in healthy people across ages. Broader study findings: The study found more naive CD4+ cells and higher diversity in long-lived than aged donors. Age showed a roughly linear inverse relationship with TCR beta diversity per million T cells.

The second PCR ran about 6 to 11 cycles with a sample-barcoded 5' primer and J-beta primers. TCRdb redid the calling of the 5' RACE reads with MiXCR, one entry per CDR3 protein. The sample yields about 1.5 million distinct CDR3 sequences, approximately 43% seen once. Total RNA was isolated from each sample in quantities of at least 6 micrograms. This clonotype was seen many times. The antigen is not known. CDR3 length: 15 amino acids. V shed 5 bases and J shed 1 base, with 11 bases lying between them. V usage is TRBV12-3 or TRBV12-4 and J usage is TRBJ2-2; D is tentatively TRBD1 or TRBD2 (5 bases each). Specimen: blood. The clonotype was recovered from a young woman in good health. CDR3 DNA sequence: TGTGCCAGCAGTACCGGGACGGGGAACACCGGGGAGCTGTTTTTT. Its protein is CASSTGTGNTGELFF.